This T cell receptor beta chain is drawn from a study of CD8 T cell repertoires and HIV-1 epitope variants. For the study at large: Each of Twenty-five Gag and Nef epitope peptides stimulated a separate culture. Controls included no peptide, Ebola AY9 epitope, and a CMV, EBV, flu pool.

Profiled with immunoSEQ multiplex PCR; TCRdb holds only in-frame clones, not every one. Of 95,000 or so clones listed, roughly 77% are singletons. The CDR3 runs 16 residues. From germline, CDR1 is MNHEY and CDR2 SMNVEV (reference sequence). V was clipped by 4 bases and J by 7 bases; unmatched bases: 7. This receptor was obtained from a male donor with HIV. This rearrangement joins TRBV27 to TRBJ2-3, with 14 bases that match TRBD2. Source material: uncultured baseline CD8+ T cells from peripheral blood mononuclear cells (PBMCs). CDR3 protein: CASSYGLAGGLNTQYF. CDR3 bases: TGTGCCAGCAGTTATGGACTAGCGGGAGGTTTGAATACGCAGTATTTT.